This T cell receptor (beta chain) was documented in a study of shared clonotypes between healthy human individuals. With respect to this clone: Its cognate antigen is unknown.

The donors were adults (healthy and HIV-negative) with no recent acute infections or vaccinations. Assay runs were performed at deep level. Some clones are missing from TCRdb's copy, which holds only in-frame ones; the method was immunoSEQ multiplex PCR. The profile shows approximately 87,000 clones, under 65% of them singletons. Findings of the study overall: Of the naive CD4 clonotypes, around 5% were shared across a few donors. A generally larger estimated richness was seen in naive subsets than in memory subsets.

Sequenced input: memory CD8+ T cells sorted from blood. The subset was: CD45RO+ cells pooled with CCR7-negative TemRA cells. This clonotype was sampled from a man younger than 45 in good health.

CDR3 residues: CASSESGGGNQPQHF. Written as DNA, the CDR3 is TGTGCCAGCAGTGAGTCGGGAGGAGGGAATCAGCCCCAGCATTTT. The chain employs TRBV25-1 and TRBJ1-5; D gene uncertain. From germline, CDR1 is MGHDK and CDR2 SYGVNS. V was shortened by 3 bases and J by 4 bases, with 13 bases between the two germline ends. There are 15 residues in the CDR3.